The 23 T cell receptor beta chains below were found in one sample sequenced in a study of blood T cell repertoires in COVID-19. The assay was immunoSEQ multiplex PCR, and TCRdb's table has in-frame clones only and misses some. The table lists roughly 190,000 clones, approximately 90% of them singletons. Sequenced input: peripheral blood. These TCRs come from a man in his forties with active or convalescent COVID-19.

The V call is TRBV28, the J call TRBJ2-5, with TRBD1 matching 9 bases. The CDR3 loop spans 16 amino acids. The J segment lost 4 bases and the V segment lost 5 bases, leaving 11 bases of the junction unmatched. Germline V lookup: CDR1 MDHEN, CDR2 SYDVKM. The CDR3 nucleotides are TGTGCCAGCAGTAGGGGGGGACAGGGCCCGTTAGAGACCCAGTACTTC. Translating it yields CASSRGGQGPLETQYF.

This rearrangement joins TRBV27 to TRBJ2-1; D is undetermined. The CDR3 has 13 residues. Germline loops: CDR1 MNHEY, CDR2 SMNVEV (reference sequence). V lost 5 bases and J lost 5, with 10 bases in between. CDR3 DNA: TGTGCCAGCAGTAAAACACCGAACAATGAGCAGTTCTTC. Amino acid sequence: CASSKTPNNEQFF.

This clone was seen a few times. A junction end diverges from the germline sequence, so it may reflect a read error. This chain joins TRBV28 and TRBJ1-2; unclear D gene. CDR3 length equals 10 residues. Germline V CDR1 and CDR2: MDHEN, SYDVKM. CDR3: CASSSESHYF. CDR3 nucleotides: TGTGCCAGCAGTTCGGAGTCCCATTACTTC.

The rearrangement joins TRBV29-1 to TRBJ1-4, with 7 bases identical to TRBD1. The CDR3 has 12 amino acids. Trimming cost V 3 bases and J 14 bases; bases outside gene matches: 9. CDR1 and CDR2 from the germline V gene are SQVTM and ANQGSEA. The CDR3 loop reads CSVEGRGFGLFF. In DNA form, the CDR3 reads TGCAGCGTTGAGGGCAGGGGGTTCGGCCTGTTTTTT. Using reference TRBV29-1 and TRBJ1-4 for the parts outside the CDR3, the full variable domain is SAVISQKPSRDICQRGTSLTIQCQVDSQVTMMFWYRQQPGQSLTLIATANQGSEATYESGFVIDKFPISRPNLTFSTLTVSNMSPEDSSIYLCSVEGRGFGLFFGSGTQLSVL.

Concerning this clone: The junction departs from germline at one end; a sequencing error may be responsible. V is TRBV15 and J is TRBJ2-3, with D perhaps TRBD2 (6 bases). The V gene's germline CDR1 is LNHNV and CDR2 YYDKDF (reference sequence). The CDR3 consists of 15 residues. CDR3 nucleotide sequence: TGTGCCACCAGCAGATTAGCGGCTAGCACGGATACGCAGTATTTT. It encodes CATSRLAASTDTQYF.

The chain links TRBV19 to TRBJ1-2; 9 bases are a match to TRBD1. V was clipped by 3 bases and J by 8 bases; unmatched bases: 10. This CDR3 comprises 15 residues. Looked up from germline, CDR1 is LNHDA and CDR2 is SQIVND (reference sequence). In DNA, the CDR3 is TGTGCCAGTAGTATTCAGACCGGGACAGGGTTGGGCTACACCTTC. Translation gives CASSIQTGTGLGYTF.

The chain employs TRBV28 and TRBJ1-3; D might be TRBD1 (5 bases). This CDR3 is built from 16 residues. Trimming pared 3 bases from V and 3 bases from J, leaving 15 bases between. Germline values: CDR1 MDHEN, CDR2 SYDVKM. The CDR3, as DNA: TGTGCCAGCAGTTTGTCAAGTAGGGGAAATGGAAACACCATATATTTT. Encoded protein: CASSLSSRGNGNTIYF.

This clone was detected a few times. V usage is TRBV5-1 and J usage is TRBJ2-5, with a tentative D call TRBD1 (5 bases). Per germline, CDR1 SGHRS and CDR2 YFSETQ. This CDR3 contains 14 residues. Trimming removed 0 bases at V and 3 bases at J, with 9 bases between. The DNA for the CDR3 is TGCGCCAGCAGCTTGGCCGTAGGGGAAGAGACCCAGTACTTC. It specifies CASSLAVGEETQYF.

The CDR3 nucleotides are TGTGCCAGCAGTTACGTGACAGGGGACGAGCAGTACTTC. Translated: CASSYVTGDEQYF. The chain has TRBV6-5 and TRBJ2-7; 8 bases fit TRBD1. CDR1 is MNHEY and CDR2 is SVGAGI in the germline V gene. The junction had 2 bases not matched to a gene; V was cut back by 2 bases and J by 5 bases. This CDR3 region has 13 residues.

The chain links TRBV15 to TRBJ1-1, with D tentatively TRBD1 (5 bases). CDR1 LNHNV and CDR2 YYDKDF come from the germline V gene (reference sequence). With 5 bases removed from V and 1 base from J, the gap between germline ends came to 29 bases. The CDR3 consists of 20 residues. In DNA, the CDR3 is TGTGCCACCAGCGAGATCCTGGGGTATAGGGGCTCAGGCCGGAACACTGAAGCTTTCTTT. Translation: CATSEILGYRGSGRNTEAFF.

CDR3 bases: TGTGCCAGTAGTATTCTCCAGGGTGTCTCTGGGGCCAACGTCCTGACTTTC. This encodes CASSILQGVSGANVLTF. The J gene is TRBJ2-6, the V gene TRBV19, with a possible D match to TRBD1 (5 bases). The CDR3 loop spans 17 amino acids. The V and J ends lost 3 bases and 0 bases respectively, with 12 bases between them. The germline V gene has CDR1 LNHDA and CDR2 SQIVND (reference sequence). Variable domain in full (rest from reference TRBV19 and TRBJ2-6): DGGITQSPKYLFRKEGQNVTLSCEQNLNHDAMYWYRQDPGQGLRLIYYSQIVNDFQKGDIAEGYSVSREKKESFPLTVTSAQKNPTAFYLCASSILQGVSGANVLTFGAGSRLTVL.

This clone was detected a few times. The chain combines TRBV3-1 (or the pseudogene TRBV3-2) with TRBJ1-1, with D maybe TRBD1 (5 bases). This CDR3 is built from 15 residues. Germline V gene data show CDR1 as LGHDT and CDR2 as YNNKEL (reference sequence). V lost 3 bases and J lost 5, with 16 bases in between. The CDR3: CASSHDGGGGTEAFF. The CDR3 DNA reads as TGTGCCAGCAGCCACGACGGGGGTGGAGGGACTGAAGCTTTCTTT.

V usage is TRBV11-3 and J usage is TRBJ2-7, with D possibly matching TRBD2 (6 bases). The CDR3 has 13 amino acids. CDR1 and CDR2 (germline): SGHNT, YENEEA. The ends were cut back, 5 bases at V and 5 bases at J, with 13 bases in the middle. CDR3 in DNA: TGTGCCAGCAGCCCTCGGGAGATACACGAGCAGTACTTC. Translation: CASSPREIHEQYF.

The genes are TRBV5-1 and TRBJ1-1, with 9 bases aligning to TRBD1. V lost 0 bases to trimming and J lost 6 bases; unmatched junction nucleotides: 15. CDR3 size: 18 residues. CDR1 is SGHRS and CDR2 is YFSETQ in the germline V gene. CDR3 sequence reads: CASSLVGGTGGSSPEAFF. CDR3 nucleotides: TGCGCCAGCAGCTTGGTTGGTGGTACAGGGGGCTCTAGCCCTGAAGCTTTCTTT.

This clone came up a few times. The DNA of the CDR3 is TGTGCCTGGAATAGCGGGGACGGTCAGCCCCAGCATTTT. This codes for CAWNSGDGQPQHF. This chain uses TRBV30 with TRBJ1-5; tentatively, D is TRBD1 (5 bases). Germline-derived CDR1 and CDR2 are GTSNPN and SVGIG (reference sequence). V dropped 4 bases and J dropped 6 bases, with 13 bases sitting between them. There are 13 residues in the CDR3.

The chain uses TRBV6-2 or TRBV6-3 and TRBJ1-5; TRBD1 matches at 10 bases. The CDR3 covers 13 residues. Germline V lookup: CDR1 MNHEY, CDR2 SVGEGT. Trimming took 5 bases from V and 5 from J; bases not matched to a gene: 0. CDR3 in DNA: TGTGCCAGCAGTGGGACAGGGGATCAGCCCCAGCATTTT. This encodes CASSGTGDQPQHF.

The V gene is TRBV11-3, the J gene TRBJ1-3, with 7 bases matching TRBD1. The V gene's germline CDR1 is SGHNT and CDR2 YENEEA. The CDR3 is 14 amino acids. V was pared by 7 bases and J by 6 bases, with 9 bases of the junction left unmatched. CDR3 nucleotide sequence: TGTGCCAGCACCCGACAGGGATCAGAAAACACCATATATTTT. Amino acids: CASTRQGSENTIYF.

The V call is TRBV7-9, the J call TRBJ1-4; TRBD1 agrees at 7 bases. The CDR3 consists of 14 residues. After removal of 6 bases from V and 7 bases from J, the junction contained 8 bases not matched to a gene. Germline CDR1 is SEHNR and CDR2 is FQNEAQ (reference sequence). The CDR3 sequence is CASRPGTATEKLFF. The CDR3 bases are TGTGCCAGCAGACCCGGGACAGCGACTGAAAAACTGTTTTTT.

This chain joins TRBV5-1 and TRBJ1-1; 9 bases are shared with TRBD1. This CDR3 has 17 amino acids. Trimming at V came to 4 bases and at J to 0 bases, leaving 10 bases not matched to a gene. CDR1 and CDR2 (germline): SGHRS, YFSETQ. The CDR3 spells CASSRRAGQGLNTEAFF. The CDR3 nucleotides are TGCGCCAGCAGCCGAAGAGCGGGACAGGGCCTGAACACTGAAGCTTTCTTT.

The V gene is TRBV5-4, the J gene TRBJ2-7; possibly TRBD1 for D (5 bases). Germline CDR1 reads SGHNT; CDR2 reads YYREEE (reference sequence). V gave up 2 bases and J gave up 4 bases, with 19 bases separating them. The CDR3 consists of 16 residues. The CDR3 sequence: CASSFPLLGVEYEQYF. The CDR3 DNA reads TGTGCCAGCAGCTTCCCTCTTTTAGGGGTGGAGTACGAGCAGTACTTC.

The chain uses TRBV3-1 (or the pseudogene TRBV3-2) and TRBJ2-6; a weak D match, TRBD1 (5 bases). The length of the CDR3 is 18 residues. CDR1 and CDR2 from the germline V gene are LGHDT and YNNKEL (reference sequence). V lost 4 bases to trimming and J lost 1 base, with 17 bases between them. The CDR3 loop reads CASSPWAGKSSGANVLTF. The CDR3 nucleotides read TGTGCCAGCAGCCCCTGGGCAGGGAAGAGTTCTGGGGCCAACGTCCTGACTTTC.

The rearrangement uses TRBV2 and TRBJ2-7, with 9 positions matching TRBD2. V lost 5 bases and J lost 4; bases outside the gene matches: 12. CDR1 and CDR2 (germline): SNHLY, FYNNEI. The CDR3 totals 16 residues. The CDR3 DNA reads TGTGCCAGCAGTCGAAAGCGGGAGGAAATTGGGTACGAGCAGTACTTC. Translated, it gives CASSRKREEIGYEQYF.

CDR3 region: CASSQEISYNTEAFF. The CDR3 DNA reads TGTGCCAGCAGCCAAGAAATTTCTTATAACACTGAAGCTTTCTTT. This sequence joins TRBV3-1 (or the pseudogene TRBV3-2) and TRBJ1-1; no reliable D call. Trimming left V 0 bases short and J 2 bases short, with 10 bases between. The CDR3 consists of 15 residues. CDR1 is LGHDT, CDR2 YNNKEL, per germline (reference sequence).